This T cell receptor beta chain derives from a study of cytomegalovirus exposure and HLA in healthy donors. Primers: 60 Vbeta forward and 13 Jbeta reverse. The assay was immunoSEQ multiplex PCR, and TCRdb's table has in-frame clones only and misses some. The data contain 70,000 or so clones, approximately 92% of them singletons. Germline CDR1 and CDR2: SGDLS and YYNGEE. CDR3 length: 16 residues. J lost 8 bases, V lost 2 bases, and 10 bases had no gene match. The sequenced material came from PBMCs. The V call is TRBV9, the J call TRBJ2-1; 10 bases fit TRBD2. The sequence came from a woman aged 30 to 39 in good health and CMV-seropositive. CDR3 residues: CASSVWTSGGGDEQFF. The DNA for the CDR3 is TGTGCCAGCAGCGTCTGGACTAGCGGTGGGGGCGATGAGCAGTTCTTC.